The present TCR beta chain was sequenced within a study of identifying expanded T cells in peripheral blood. Study results and caveats: Differentially abundant clones: roughly 1.2 between replicates, about 17 at approximately two weeks, approximately 19 at four. Clone count variance between roughly 2-week samples rose with total template count.

Collection occurred without any documented infections or immune events in donors. Libraries were prepared by immunoSEQ multiplex PCR; TCRdb keeps only in-frame clonotypes and omits some of them. Of roughly 56,000 clones listed, about four fifths were seen once; the top ten hold approximately 17%. Of note for this clone: Antigen unknown.

Germline V gene sequence: CDR1 SNHLY, CDR2 FYNNEI. The CDR3 contains 15 residues. With 6 bases removed from V and 0 bases from J, the gap between germline ends came to 12 bases. This TCR was sampled from a person aged 18-70 years in good health. The chain combines TRBV2 with TRBJ1-5; D may be TRBD1 (5 bases). What was sequenced was blood. The CDR3 loop reads CASRGKQASNQPQHF. CDR3 DNA: TGTGCCAGCAGAGGGAAACAGGCTAGCAATCAGCCCCAGCATTTT.